The following is a TCR beta chain sequence with its context. The clone's antigen remains unknown. Base qualities are not recorded, but no much larger clone differs from it by a single base. Different DNA sequences within this sample yield the same CDR3. This sample is part of a study of shared T cell receptors in the human thymus (TCRdb year 2021). Describing the broader study: The study examined how self-reactive, shared T-cell receptor alpha chains are generated in the human thymus.

The germline V gene yields SGHDT for CDR1 and YYEEEE for CDR2. V is trimmed back by 0 bases and J by 2 bases, and the junction contains 0 bases that no gene match accounts for. The cysteine opens and the phenylalanine closes a CDR3 of 14 amino acids. Only the CDR3 DNA stays, 42 bases, in frame from base 1. Library preparation employed the immunoSEQ multiplex PCR assay. The table comes from immuneACCESS by way of TCRdb, which keeps in-frame sequences with V and J called. Part of the clones is missing from these tables; in studies checked, under half for an unresolved V gene and the rest for unknown reasons. Counted in this sample were about 610,000 clones; roughly 90% of them appeared once. 0.01% of the sample is taken by the ten largest. These data were likewise used in another study, on human thymus T cells. The second study, in turn, reports: The donors were immunologically healthy infants in Finland who had open corrective cardiac surgery for congenital heart defects. Thymus tissue was collected as surgical resects that were removed during corrective cardiac surgery. Usage of V and J gene segments appeared to be biased in both the thymic and the peripheral blood repertoires. The related research found that thymic TCR repertoires overlapped highly between unrelated individuals. The study described the TCR alpha and beta repertoires in under 10 infant thymus samples and a few matching peripheral blood samples. The cohort included several male and a couple of female infants, with donor ages spanning 7 to 244 days. Thymocytes were released mechanically from tissue and stored at -70 °C as pellets of roughly 9-31 million cells. A QIAsymphony instrument was used to extract genomic DNA from the frozen cell pellets. Using the immunoSEQ multiplex PCR assay, the TCRB and TCRAD loci were amplified from a standardized quantity of quality-controlled genomic DNA. Amplicons spanned the V(D)J region at a length sufficient to cover the CDR3 and identify V and J genes. Amplicon sequencing was performed on an Illumina platform through the commercial immunoSEQ service. Primer bias and sequencing errors were corrected as previously described, and TCRAD and TCRB definitions were based on the IMGT database. immunoSEQ Analyzer 3.0 and VDJTools were used for repertoire analysis, which covered basic statistics, V/J segment usage, diversity estimates, rarefaction and pairwise overlap. Diversity was estimated using the Chao1, ChaoE, Efron-Thisted, Shannon and inverse Simpson indices, and was also estimated on datasets down-sampled to the size of the smallest sample. Repertoire overlap was determined by strict matching of CDR3 nucleotide sequence, V gene and J gene, and Jaccard-based multidimensional scaling clustering was applied. On average, thymus samples yielded about 810,000 unique TCRB clonotypes, whereas blood samples yielded around 88,000.

The V and J genes are TRBV5-6 and TRBJ2-7; 9 nucleotides in the junction match TRBD1. The sample was thymocytes. The receptor's source is a boy less than two years old with a congenital heart defect. Donor details come from another sample of the same person, matched by shared clones. The bases are TGTGCCAGCAGCTTGGGACAGGGGGCCTACGAGCAGTACTTC. It is translated as CASSLGQGAYEQYF.